The rows below give T cell receptor beta chains drawn from one sample of a study of T cells in tumors after PD-1 blockade. Produced via immunoSEQ multiplex PCR; TCRdb's table is partial and in-frame only. This sample has around 50,000 clones, with approximately 79% found just once. The material sequenced was PBMCs, taken before anti-PD-1 therapy. Receptors were obtained from a human donor with advanced basal cell or squamous cell carcinoma (not recorded which). The CDR3 runs from the conserved cysteine through the conserved F or W. Each record gives: clone size, D gene, V gene, J gene, CDR3 DNA, CDR3 protein. A D gene is named only where the DNA matches it firmly. For some rows the clone size is stated as once, few or many, or as a class when expanded; others skip it.

NA	NA	TRBV29-1	TRBJ2-5	TGCAGCATCCGGGCCGCCATGGAGACCCAGTACTTC	CSIRAAMETQYF
few	NA	TRBV29-1	TRBJ2-2	TGCAGCGTTGAAGCCTTTGAGGGCGGGGAGCTGTTTTTT	CSVEAFEGGELFF
few	NA	TRBV19	TRBJ1-3	TGTGCCAGTAGTATAGATCGCGAGGTGCCCTCTGGAAACACCATATATTTT	CASSIDREVPSGNTIYF
NA	NA	TRBV24-1	TRBJ2-7	TGTGCCACCAGTCTCGGGGGCGGCTCCTACGAGCAGTACTTC	CATSLGGGSYEQYF
NA	NA	TRBV12-3/TRBV12-4	TRBJ2-2	TGTGCCAGCACTCCATTGGGGGCCGGGGAGCTGTTTTTT	CASTPLGAGELFF
NA	NA	TRBV6-1	TRBJ1-1	TGTGCCAGCAGTGATAAGGGAACAGATGATAGATTAGCTTTCTTT	CASSDKGTDDRLAFF
NA	TRBD1	TRBV24-1	TRBJ2-7	TGTGCCACCAGTGACGACAGGGAGAACTACGAGCAGTACTTC	CATSDDRENYEQYF
NA	NA	TRBV7-9	TRBJ1-5	TGTGCCAGCAGCACCGGTCAGAGTAGCAATCAGCCCCAGCATTTT	CASSTGQSSNQPQHF
NA	NA	TRBV27	TRBJ2-7	TGTGCCAGCGGGAGACGGGGATTGGGAGAGCAGTACTTC	CASGRRGLGEQYF
NA	TRBD2	TRBV6-2/TRBV6-3	TRBJ2-7	TGTGCCAGCAGTATAGCGGGGGAGACCTACGAGCAGTACTTC	CASSIAGETYEQYF
NA	NA	TRBV7-6	TRBJ2-3	TGTGCCAGCAGCTCTCGGACAAGTCGCACAGATACGCAGTATTTT	CASSSRTSRTDTQYF
NA	TRBD1	TRBV5-4	TRBJ2-7	TGTGCCAGCAGCACGGGACAGGGGTTCTACGAGCAGTACTTC	CASSTGQGFYEQYF
few	NA	TRBV9	TRBJ1-6	TGTGCCAGCACCCAAGGTGGCAGGCGGAATTCACCCCTCCACTTT	CASTQGGRRNSPLHF
few	TRBD1	TRBV14	TRBJ1-6	TGTGCCAGCAGCCAAGATGGGACAGGGTGGAATTCACCCCTCCACTTT	CASSQDGTGWNSPLHF
NA	TRBD2	TRBV5-1	TRBJ2-5	TGCGCCAGCAGCATGACTAGCGGGAGGGTCAAAGAGACCCAGTACTTC	CASSMTSGRVKETQYF
NA	NA	TRBV28	TRBJ1-5	TGTGCCAGCAGTGCCCTCGGGGGCGCGCAGCCCCAGCATTTT	CASSALGGAQPQHF
NA	NA	TRBV27	TRBJ2-7	TGTGCCAGATTTCTCTTCCACTTCGGGGCAGGGAGGCCGGGTCCCGAGCAGTACTTC	CARFLFHFGAGRPGPEQYF
NA	TRBD2	TRBV28	TRBJ2-5	TGTGCCAGCAGTTTAGCCCCCTCCCCGGGACTAGCGGGGGCAACAGAGACCCAGTACTTC	CASSLAPSPGLAGATETQYF
NA	TRBD1	TRBV5-1	TRBJ2-2	TGCGCCAGCAGCTTGGGCCGAAACGACAGGGCGGGCGGGGAGCTGTTTTTT	CASSLGRNDRAGGELFF
NA	NA	TRBV23-1	TRBJ1-3	TGCGCCAGCAGTCCCCCGGGGGACCGGAGAAACACCATATATTTT	CASSPPGDRRNTIYF
NA	TRBD2	TRBV7-2	TRBJ2-3	TGTGCCAGCAGCCCAATTACTAGCGCCAGCACAGATACGCAGTATTTT	CASSPITSASTDTQYF
NA	NA	TRBV3-1/TRBV3-2	TRBJ1-3	TGTGCCAGCAGCCAAGGGAACTCTGGAAACACCATATATTTT	CASSQGNSGNTIYF
NA	NA	TRBV21-1	TRBJ2-5	TGTGCCAGCAGCAAAGACCGACTGTTTTTCAGGGGCCAGCCCGATACCCAGTACTTC	CASSKDRLFFRGQPDTQYF
NA	NA	TRBV27	TRBJ1-2	TGTGCCAGCAGTTTGGGGGCCGACTATGGCTACACCTTC	CASSLGADYGYTF
few	NA	TRBV7-9	TRBJ2-1	TGTGCCAGCAGCTCCGCCTATAGCTCCTACAATGAGCAGTTCTTC	CASSSAYSSYNEQFF
once	NA	TRBV10-1	TRBJ1-1	TGCGCCAGCATGCGCCTACTGAACACTGAAGCTTTCTTT	CASMRLLNTEAFF
NA	NA	TRBV29-1	TRBJ2-3	TGCAGCGCCGCGACAGGTTACACAGATACGCAGTATTTT	CSAATGYTDTQYF
NA	TRBD1	TRBV28	TRBJ1-3	TGTGCCAGCAGCCCCTCCTTAAGGGGGCCCACCTCTGGAAACACCATATATTTT	CASSPSLRGPTSGNTIYF
NA	NA	TRBV28	TRBJ1-1	TGTGCCAGCAGTTTAACGGGGATCACTGAAGCTTTCTTT	CASSLTGITEAFF
few	TRBD1	TRBV18	TRBJ2-7	TGTGCCAGCTCACCCCCGACAGGGTCCTACGAGCAGTACTTC	CASSPPTGSYEQYF
NA	NA	TRBV4-1	TRBJ2-7	TGCGCCAGCAGCCTTTACCTAAGTTTCGACTCCTACGAGCAGTACTTC	CASSLYLSFDSYEQYF
NA	TRBD1	TRBV7-9	TRBJ1-2	TGTGCCAGCAGCCCCCGGGACAGGGATGGCTACACCTTC	CASSPRDRDGYTF
NA	NA	TRBV5-8	TRBJ2-6	TGTGCCAGCAGCTTTTTAAGTTCCCTGGGGCCCGGGGCCAACGTCCTGACTTTC	CASSFLSSLGPGANVLTF